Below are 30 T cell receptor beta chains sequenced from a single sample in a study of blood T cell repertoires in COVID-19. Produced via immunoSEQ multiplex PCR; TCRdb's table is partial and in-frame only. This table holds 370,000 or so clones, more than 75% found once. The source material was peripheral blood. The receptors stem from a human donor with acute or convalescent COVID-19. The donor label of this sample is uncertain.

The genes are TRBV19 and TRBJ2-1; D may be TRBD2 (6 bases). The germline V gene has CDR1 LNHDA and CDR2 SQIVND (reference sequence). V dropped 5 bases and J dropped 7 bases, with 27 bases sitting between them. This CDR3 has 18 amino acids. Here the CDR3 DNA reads TGTGCCAGTAGTCCGACCTATCAGGGACCCGGAGGGTGGAATGAGCAGTTCTTC. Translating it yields CASSPTYQGPGGWNEQFF.

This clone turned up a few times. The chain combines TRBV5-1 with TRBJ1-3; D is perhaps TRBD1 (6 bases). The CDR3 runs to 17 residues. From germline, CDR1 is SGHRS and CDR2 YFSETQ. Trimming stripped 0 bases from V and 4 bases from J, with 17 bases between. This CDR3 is CASSLEVQGITGNTIYF. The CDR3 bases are TGCGCCAGCAGCTTGGAGGTGCAGGGGATAACGGGAAACACCATATATTTT.

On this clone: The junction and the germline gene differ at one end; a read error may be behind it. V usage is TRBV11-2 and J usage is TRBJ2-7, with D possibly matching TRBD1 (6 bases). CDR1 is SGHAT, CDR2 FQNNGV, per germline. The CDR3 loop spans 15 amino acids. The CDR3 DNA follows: TGTGCCAGCAGCTTAGATCACAGGGCCACCTACGGGCAGTACTTC. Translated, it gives CASSLDHRATYGQYF.

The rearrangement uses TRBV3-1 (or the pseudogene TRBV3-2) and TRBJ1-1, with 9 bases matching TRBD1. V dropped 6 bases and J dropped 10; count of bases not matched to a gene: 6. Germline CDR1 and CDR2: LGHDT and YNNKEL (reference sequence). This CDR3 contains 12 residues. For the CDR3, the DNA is TGTGCCAGCAGACACCCGGGACAGGGAGCTTTCTTT. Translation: CASRHPGQGAFF.

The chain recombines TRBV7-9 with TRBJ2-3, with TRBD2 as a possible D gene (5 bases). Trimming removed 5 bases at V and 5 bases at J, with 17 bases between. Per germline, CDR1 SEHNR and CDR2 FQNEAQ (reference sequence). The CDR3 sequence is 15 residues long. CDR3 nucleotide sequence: TGTGCCAGCAGCACCCTTCTGATTCGGGGAGATACGCAGTATTTT. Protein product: CASSTLLIRGDTQYF. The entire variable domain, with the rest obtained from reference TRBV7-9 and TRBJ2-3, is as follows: DTGVSQNPRHKITKRGQNVTFRCDPISEHNRLYWYRQTLGQGPEFLTYFQNEAQLEKSRLLSDRFSAERPKGSFSTLEIQRTEQGDSAMYLCASSTLLIRGDTQYFGPGTRLTVL.

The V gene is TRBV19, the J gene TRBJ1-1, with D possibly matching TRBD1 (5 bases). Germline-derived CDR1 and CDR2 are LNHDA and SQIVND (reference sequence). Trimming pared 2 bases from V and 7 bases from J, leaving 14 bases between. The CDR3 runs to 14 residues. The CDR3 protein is CASSISRGTLEAFF. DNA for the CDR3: TGTGCCAGTAGTATAAGTAGGGGAACCCTTGAAGCTTTCTTT. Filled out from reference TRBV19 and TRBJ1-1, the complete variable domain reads DGGITQSPKYLFRKEGQNVTLSCEQNLNHDAMYWYRQDPGQGLRLIYYSQIVNDFQKGDIAEGYSVSREKKESFPLTVTSAQKNPTAFYLCASSISRGTLEAFFGQGTRLTVV.

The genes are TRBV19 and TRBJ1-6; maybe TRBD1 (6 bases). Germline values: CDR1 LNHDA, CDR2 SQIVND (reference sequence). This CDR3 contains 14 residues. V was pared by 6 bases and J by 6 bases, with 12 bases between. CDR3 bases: TGTGCCAGTAGGAGCGGACAGCCTAATTCACCCCTCCACTTT. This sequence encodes CASRSGQPNSPLHF.

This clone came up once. The CDR3 region has the DNA TGTGCCAGCAACCGGGTTGGGGGCAACTATGGCTACACCTTC. Residues: CASNRVGGNYGYTF. The chain couples TRBV28 to TRBJ1-2, with D perhaps matching TRBD1 (6 bases). The V end was cut by 7 bases, the J end by 2 bases, with 14 bases between. This CDR3 has 14 amino acids. Germline loops: CDR1 MDHEN, CDR2 SYDVKM.

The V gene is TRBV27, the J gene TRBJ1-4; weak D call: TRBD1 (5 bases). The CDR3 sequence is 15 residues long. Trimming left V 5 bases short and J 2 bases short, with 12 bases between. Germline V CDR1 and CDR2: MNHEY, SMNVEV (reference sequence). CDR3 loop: CASSKRTQTNEKLFF. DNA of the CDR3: TGTGCCAGCAGTAAGAGGACACAGACTAATGAAAAACTGTTTTTT.

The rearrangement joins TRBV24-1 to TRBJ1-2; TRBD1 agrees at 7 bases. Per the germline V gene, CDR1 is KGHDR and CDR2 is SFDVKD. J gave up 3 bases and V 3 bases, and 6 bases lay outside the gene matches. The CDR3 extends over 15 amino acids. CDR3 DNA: TGTGCCACCAGTGATCCAGGGGGAAAGGACTATGGCTACACCTTC. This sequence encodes CATSDPGGKDYGYTF.

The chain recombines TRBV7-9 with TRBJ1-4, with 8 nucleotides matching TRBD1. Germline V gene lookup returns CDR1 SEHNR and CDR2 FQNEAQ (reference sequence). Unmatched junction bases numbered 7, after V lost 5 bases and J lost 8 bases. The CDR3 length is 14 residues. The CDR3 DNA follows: TGTGCCAGCAGCCGTGACAGGGGAGGGGAAAAACTGTTTTTT. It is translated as CASSRDRGGEKLFF.

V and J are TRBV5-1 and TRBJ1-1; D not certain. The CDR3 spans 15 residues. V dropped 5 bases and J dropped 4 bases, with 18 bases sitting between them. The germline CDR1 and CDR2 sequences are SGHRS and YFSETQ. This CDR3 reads CASRGSSISLTEAFF. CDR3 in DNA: TGCGCCAGCAGGGGCAGTTCTATTTCACTCACTGAAGCTTTCTTT.

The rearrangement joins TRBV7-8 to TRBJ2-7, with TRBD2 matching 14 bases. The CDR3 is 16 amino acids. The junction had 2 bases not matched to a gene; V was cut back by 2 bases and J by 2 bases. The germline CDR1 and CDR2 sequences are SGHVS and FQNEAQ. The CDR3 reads CASSLSGLAGAYEQYF. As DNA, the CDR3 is TGTGCCAGCAGCTTATCGGGACTAGCGGGAGCCTACGAGCAGTACTTC. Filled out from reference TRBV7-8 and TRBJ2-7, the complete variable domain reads GAGVSQSPRYKVAKRGQDVALRCDPISGHVSLFWYQQALGQGPEFLTYFQNEAQLDKSGLPSDRFFAERPEGSVSTLKIQRTQQEDSAVYLCASSLSGLAGAYEQYFGPGTRLTVT.

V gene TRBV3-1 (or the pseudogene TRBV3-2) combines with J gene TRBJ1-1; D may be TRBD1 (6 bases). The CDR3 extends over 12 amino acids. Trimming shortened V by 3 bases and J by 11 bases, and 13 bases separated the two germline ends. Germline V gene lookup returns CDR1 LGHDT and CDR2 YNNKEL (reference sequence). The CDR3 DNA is TGTGCCAGCAGCCAGACTACAAGGGGGGCTTTCTTT. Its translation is CASSQTTRGAFF.

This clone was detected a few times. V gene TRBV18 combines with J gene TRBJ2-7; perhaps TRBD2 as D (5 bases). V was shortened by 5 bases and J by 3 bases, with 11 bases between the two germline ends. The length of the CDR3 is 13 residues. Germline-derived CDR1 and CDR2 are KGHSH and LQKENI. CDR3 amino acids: CASSKDGIYEQYF. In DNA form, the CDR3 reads TGTGCCAGCTCAAAGGACGGGATCTACGAGCAGTACTTC. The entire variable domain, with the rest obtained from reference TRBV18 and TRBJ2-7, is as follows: NAGVMQNPRHLVRRRGQEARLRCSPMKGHSHVYWYRQLPEEGLKFMVYLQKENIIDESGMPKERFSAEFPKEGPSILRIQQVVRGDSAAYFCASSKDGIYEQYFGPGTRLTVT.

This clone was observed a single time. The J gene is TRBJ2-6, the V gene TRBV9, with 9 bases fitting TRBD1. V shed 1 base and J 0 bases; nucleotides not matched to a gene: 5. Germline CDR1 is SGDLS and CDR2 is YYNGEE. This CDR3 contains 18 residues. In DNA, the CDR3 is TGTGCCAGCAGCGTAACGGGACAGGGATTCTCTGGGGCCAACGTCCTGACTTTC. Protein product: CASSVTGQGFSGANVLTF.

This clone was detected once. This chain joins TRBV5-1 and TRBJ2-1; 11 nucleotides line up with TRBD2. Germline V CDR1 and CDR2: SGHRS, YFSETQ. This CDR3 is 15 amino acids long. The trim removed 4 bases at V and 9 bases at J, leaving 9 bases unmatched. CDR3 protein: CASSPGLAAQVEQFF. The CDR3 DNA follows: TGCGCCAGCAGCCCGGGACTAGCGGCTCAGGTTGAGCAGTTCTTC.

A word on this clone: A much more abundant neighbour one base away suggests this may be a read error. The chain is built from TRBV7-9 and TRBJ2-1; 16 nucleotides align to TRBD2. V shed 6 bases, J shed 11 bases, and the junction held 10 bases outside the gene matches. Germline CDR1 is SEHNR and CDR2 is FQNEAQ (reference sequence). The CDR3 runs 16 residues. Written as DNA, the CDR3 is TGTGCCAGCAGACCAGGCGTGGGACTAGCGGGAGGGAAGCAGTTCTTC. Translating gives CASRPGVGLAGGKQFF.

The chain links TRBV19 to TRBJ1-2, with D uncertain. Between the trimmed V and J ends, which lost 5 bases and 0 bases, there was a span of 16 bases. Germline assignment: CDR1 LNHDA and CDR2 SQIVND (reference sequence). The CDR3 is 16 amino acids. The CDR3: CASSALPGRTNYGYTF. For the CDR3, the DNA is TGTGCCAGTAGTGCCCTACCGGGGAGGACTAACTATGGCTACACCTTC. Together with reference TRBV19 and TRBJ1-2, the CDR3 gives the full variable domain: DGGITQSPKYLFRKEGQNVTLSCEQNLNHDAMYWYRQDPGQGLRLIYYSQIVNDFQKGDIAEGYSVSREKKESFPLTVTSAQKNPTAFYLCASSALPGRTNYGYTFGSGTRLTVV.

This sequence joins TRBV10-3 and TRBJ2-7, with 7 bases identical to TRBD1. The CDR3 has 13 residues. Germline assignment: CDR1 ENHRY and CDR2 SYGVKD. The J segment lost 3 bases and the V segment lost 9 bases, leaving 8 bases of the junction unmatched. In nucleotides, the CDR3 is TGTGCCATAGGAACAGGGGCTGACTACGAGCAGTACTTC. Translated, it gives CAIGTGADYEQYF.

The CDR3 reads CASSQEYSSGNTIYF. The CDR3 DNA reads as TGTGCCAGCAGCCAAGAGTACAGCTCTGGAAACACCATATATTTT. This chain joins TRBV3-1 (or the pseudogene TRBV3-2) and TRBJ1-3, with no clear D. CDR1 is LGHDT and CDR2 is YNNKEL in the germline V gene (reference sequence). The CDR3 is 15 amino acids. The V and J ends lost 0 bases and 0 bases respectively, with 6 bases between them.

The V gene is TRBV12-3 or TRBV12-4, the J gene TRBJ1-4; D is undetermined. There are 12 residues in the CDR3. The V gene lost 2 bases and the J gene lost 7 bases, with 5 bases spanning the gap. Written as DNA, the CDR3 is TGTGCCAGCAGTTTACCAGGTGAAAAACTGTTTTTT. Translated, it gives CASSLPGEKLFF.

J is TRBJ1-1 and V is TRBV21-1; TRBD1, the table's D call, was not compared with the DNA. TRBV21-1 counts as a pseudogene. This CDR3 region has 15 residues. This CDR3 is CASSTRTGQNAEAFF. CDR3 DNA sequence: TGTGCCAGCAGCACCCGGACAGGCCAAAACGCTGAAGCTTTCTTT.

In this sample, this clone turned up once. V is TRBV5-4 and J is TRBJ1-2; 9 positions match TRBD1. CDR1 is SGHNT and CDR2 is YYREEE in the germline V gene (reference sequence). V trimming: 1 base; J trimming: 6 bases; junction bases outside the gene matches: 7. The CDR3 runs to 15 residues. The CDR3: CASSLRDRELDGYTF. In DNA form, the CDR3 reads TGTGCCAGCAGCTTGAGGGACAGGGAACTGGATGGCTACACCTTC.

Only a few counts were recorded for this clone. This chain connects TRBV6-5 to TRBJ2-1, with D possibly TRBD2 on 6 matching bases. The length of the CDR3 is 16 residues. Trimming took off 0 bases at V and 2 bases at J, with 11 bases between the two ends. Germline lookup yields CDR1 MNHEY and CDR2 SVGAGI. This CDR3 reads CASSYSRTGAYNEQFF. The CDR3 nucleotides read TGTGCCAGCAGTTACTCGAGGACGGGGGCCTACAATGAGCAGTTCTTC.

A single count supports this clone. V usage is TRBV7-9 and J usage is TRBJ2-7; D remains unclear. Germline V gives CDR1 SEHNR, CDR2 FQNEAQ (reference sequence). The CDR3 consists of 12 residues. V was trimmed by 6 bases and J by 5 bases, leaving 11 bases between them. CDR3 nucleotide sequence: TGTGCCAGCAGGTTTGAGATCCACGAGCAGTACTTC. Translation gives CASRFEIHEQYF.

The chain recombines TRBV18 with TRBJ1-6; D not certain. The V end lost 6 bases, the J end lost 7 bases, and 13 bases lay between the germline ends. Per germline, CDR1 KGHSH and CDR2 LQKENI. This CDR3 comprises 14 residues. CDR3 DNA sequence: TGTGCCAGCTCCTCGAGGACTGAAAATTCACCCCTCCACTTT. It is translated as CASSSRTENSPLHF.

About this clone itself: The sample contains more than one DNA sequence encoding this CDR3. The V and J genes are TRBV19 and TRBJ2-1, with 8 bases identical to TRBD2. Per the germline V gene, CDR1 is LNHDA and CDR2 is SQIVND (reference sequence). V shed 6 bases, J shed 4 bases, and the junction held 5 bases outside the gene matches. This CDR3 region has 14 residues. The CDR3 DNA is TGTGCCAGTAGAATGGCTAGCGGGTACAATGAGCAGTTCTTC. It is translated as CASRMASGYNEQFF. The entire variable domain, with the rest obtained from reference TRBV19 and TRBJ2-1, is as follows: DGGITQSPKYLFRKEGQNVTLSCEQNLNHDAMYWYRQDPGQGLRLIYYSQIVNDFQKGDIAEGYSVSREKKESFPLTVTSAQKNPTAFYLCASRMASGYNEQFFGPGTRLTVL.

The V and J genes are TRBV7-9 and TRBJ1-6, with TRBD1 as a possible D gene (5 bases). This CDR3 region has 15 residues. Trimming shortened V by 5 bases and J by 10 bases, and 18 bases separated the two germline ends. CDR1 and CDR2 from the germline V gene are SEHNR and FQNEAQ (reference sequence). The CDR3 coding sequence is TGTGCCAGCAGCCCGCCCCTCAGGGTCGGATCACCCCTCCACTTT. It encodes CASSPPLRVGSPLHF.

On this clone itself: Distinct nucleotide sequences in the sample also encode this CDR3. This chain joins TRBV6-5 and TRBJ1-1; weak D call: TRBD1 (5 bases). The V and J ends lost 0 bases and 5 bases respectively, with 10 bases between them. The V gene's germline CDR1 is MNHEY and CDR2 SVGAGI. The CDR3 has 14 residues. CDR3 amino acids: CASSYSGGKTEAFF. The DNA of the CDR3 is TGTGCCAGCAGTTACTCGGGGGGGAAGACTGAAGCTTTCTTT.